What follows is one T cell receptor beta chain and its context. This CDR3 is also generated by other DNA sequences in the sample. V lost 7 bases to trimming and J lost 6 bases, with 9 bases between them. The germline CDR1 and CDR2 sequences are DFQATT and SNEGSKA (reference sequence). The CDR3 totals 11 residues. Every patient experienced relapse after autologous stem cell transplantation, and brentuximab vedotin exposure varied. The sample comes from a study of PD-1 blockade in classical Hodgkin lymphoma. Only in-frame clones appear in the TCRdb table, and some are missing; sequencing was by immunoSEQ multiplex PCR. The data show 45,000 or so clones, approximately 70% seen once.

The rearrangement joins TRBV20-1 to TRBJ1-4, with D hard to call. The sequence came from a human donor with classical Hodgkin lymphoma. This material consisted of peripheral blood mononuclear cells (PBMCs), taken at baseline. In DNA form, the CDR3 reads TGCAGTGTCCGGACGGATGAAAAACTGTTTTTT. Residues: CSVRTDEKLFF.